The source of this T cell receptor (beta chain) is a study of tumor-infiltrating lymphocytes in oesophageal squamous cell carcinoma. TCRdb called the PCR reads again in MiXCR, with one record for every CDR3 protein. The table has around 12,000 distinct CDR3 sequences, about 55% seen once; the top ten hold roughly 27%. Germline assignment: CDR1 SEHNR and CDR2 FQNEAQ (reference sequence). The CDR3 sequence is 17 residues long. The germline V and J ends were trimmed by 2 bases and 0 bases, with 14 bases remaining between them. This sequence joins TRBV7-9 and TRBJ2-1; D could derive from TRBD1 or TRBD2 (6 bases each). The receptor was derived from a female donor with esophageal squamous cell carcinoma. Sequencing was done on a sample of esophageal tumor tissue. The CDR3 nucleotides are TGTGCCAGCAGCTTACTAAGGGGGGCAGGCTCCTACAATGAGCAGTTCTTC. This codes for CASSLLRGAGSYNEQFF.